This T cell receptor beta chain was sequenced in a study of blood T cell repertoires in COVID-19. Study summary: COVID-19 samples, acute and convalescent, were from the United States, Italy and Spain. T cells, B-cell-depleted T cells, or PBMCs provided the cDNA or gDNA that served as material.

The V gene end was trimmed by 5 bases and the J gene end by 7 bases; junction bases not matched to a gene: 7. From germline, CDR1 is SGHDN and CDR2 FVKESK. CDR3 size: 13 residues. Authors' processing steps: Scientists estimated how many nucleated cells there were by amplifying reference gene primers. Method: immunoSEQ multiplex PCR; TCRdb's copy keeps in-frame clones and lacks some. That table supplies the V and J calls and clone size; D and trimming were determined from the DNA. The table shows approximately 25,000 clones, with around 83% occurring only once. The clonotype comes from a human donor in a cohort sampled during active COVID-19. V usage is TRBV14 and J usage is TRBJ1-1; 7 bases are shared with TRBD1. The specimen sequenced was peripheral blood. This chain's CDR3 is CASSRKGAREAFF. CDR3 sequence (DNA): TGTGCCAGCAGCAGGAAGGGGGCCCGTGAAGCTTTCTTT.